The source of this TCR beta chain is a study of blood T cell repertoires in COVID-19. The CDR3 runs to 14 residues. Germline V CDR1 and CDR2: SGDLS, YYNGEE. J gave up 13 bases and V 4 bases, and 13 bases lay outside the gene matches. TCRdb's copy holds only in-frame clones and misses some; the assay was immunoSEQ multiplex PCR. The sample has hundreds of thousands of clones; approximately 81% are singletons. The chain has TRBV9 and TRBJ2-1, with 8 bases fitting TRBD1. The receptor's source is a woman aged 25 to 39 who had been exposed to COVID-19. The source material was PBMCs or T cells enriched from blood (not recorded which). CDR3 sequence: CASSSSLGQGGQFF. The CDR3, as DNA: TGTGCCAGCAGCAGTAGCTTAGGACAGGGCGGACAGTTCTTC. The whole variable domain, filled in from reference TRBV9 and TRBJ2-1, reads DSGVTQTPKHLITATGQRVTLRCSPRSGDLSVYWYQQSLDQGLQFLIQYYNGEERAKGNILERFSAQQFPDLHSELNLSSLELGDSALYFCASSSSLGQGGQFFGPGTRLTVL.